This is a list of T cell receptor beta chains from one sample in a study of blood T cell repertoires in COVID-19. Sequencing used immunoSEQ multiplex PCR; TCRdb keeps in-frame clones, though not all of them. Here the sample spans about 130,000 clones, around 89% being singletons. Sequenced: peripheral blood. The receptors stem from a man in his sixties with COVID-19, enrolled during active disease. The CDR3 runs from the conserved cysteine through the conserved F or W. Each record gives: V gene, CDR3 protein.

>TRBV28
CASSPGGPWETQYF
>TRBV5-1
CASSLGREGAPSTNEKLFF
>TRBV27
CASRETGGLNQPQHF
>TRBV3-1/TRBV3-2
CASSQGAGGNQPQHF
>TRBV7-8
CASSLRGQGVYGYTF
>TRBV7-2
CASSLWGTSGGGETQYF
>TRBV28
CASSLAGGYPGDPLYEQYF
>TRBV2
CASSPGGQQFF
>TRBV11-2
CASSFATPGTGKGGTEAFF
>TRBV7-7
CASSLVAGTQETQYF
>TRBV21-1
CASSKGSDRTQETQYF
>TRBV7-9
CASSLAGTGAYYEQYF
>TRBV6-5
CASTLVSSETQYF
>TRBV6-6
CASSYSSGQGDWGYF
>TRBV7-9
CASSLGDRGWETQYF
>TRBV6-5
CASSAGRTEAFF
>TRBV18
CASSRAYRGLLAMNTEAFF
>TRBV18
CASSPFPPRDYGYTF
>TRBV5-1
CASSLAQGAPPMGYTF
>TRBV7-8
CASSYTDRVDGYTF
>TRBV11-3
CASSKGQGSAEAFF
>TRBV7-8
CASSSYALGAGNTIYF
>TRBV12-3/TRBV12-4
CASSTTRNTEAFF